This T cell receptor (beta chain) was found in a study of lymphopenia after photon versus proton radiotherapy. Points from the study as a whole: After the lymphocyte nadir, photon-treated repertoires showed oligoclonal expansion, especially of CD8+ Temra cells. Better survival with proton therapy was suggested as possible, not demonstrated.

For this clone: Its specificity is not known.

Data came from immunoSEQ multiplex PCR; TCRdb stores just in-frame clones and leaves some out. The table includes about 6,100 clones, 80% to 95% detected once. This receptor was identified in a man aged 55 to 70 with cholangiocarcinoma. This material consisted of peripheral blood, taken from a patient treated with photon-based radiotherapy.

CDR3 protein: CASSLKAAYEQYF. The DNA for the CDR3 is TGTGCCAGCAGCTTGAAGGCAGCCTACGAGCAGTACTTC. This chain links TRBV5-6 with TRBJ2-7; D uncertain. Germline CDR1 SGHDT, CDR2 YYEEEE. The ends were cut back, 1 base at V and 2 bases at J, with 7 bases in the middle. The CDR3 totals 13 residues.